This paragraph covers one TCR beta chain sequence. The data belong to a study of blood T cell repertoires in COVID-19. In the study overall: Researchers got acute and convalescent COVID-19 samples from the United States, Italy and Spain.

Produced via immunoSEQ multiplex PCR; TCRdb's table is partial and in-frame only. The data hold a few hundred thousand clones, with roughly 89% observed a single time. This TCR was recovered from a man younger than 45 who had been exposed to COVID-19. The sample comprised PBMCs or T cells enriched from blood (not recorded which).

As DNA, the CDR3 is TGTGCCAGCAGTTCGACAGGGAATCAGCCCCAGCATTTT. Translated: CASSSTGNQPQHF. This chain joins TRBV12-3 or TRBV12-4 and TRBJ1-5, with 7 bases that match TRBD1. This CDR3 is 13 amino acids long. The V and J ends lost 4 bases and 4 bases, in that order; junction bases with no gene match: 1.